A selection of T cell receptor beta chains follows, all from one sample in a study of shared clonotypes between healthy human individuals. Repertoires were generated with immunoSEQ multiplex PCR, while TCRdb's copy carries only in-frame clones and drops some. The sample has fewer than 700,000 clones, roughly 72% seen once. The sequenced sample was PBMCs. All receptors derive from a middle-aged woman in good health. Some clones in this sample may be carry-over from other donors' samples. Both conserved end residues are part of each CDR3. D genes are given only for firm matches. Not all rows give a size; the values are once, few, many and, for expanded clones, a class.

D gene	clone size	V gene	J gene	CDR3 DNA	CDR3 protein
-	few	TRBV9	TRBJ1-2	TGTGCCAGCAGCGTAGCGGCATATAACTATGGCTACACCTTC	CASSVAAYNYGYTF
TRBD2	-	TRBV11-2	TRBJ2-7	TGTGCCAGCAGCTTTAGCGGGAGGGCCTCCGAGCAGTACTTC	CASSFSGRASEQYF
-	-	TRBV12-2	TRBJ2-1	TGTGCAAGTCGCTTAAGCGGGAGGGCCCATGAGCAGTTCTTC	CASRLSGRAHEQFF
-	many	TRBV4-2	TRBJ1-5	TGTGCCAGCAGCCCGACAGAGAAGAATCAGCCCCAGCATTTT	CASSPTEKNQPQHF
-	once	TRBV9	TRBJ2-3	TGTGCCAGCAGCGCTTCTATGCCAGATACGCAGTATTTT	CASSASMPDTQYF
TRBD2	-	TRBV7-3	TRBJ2-2	TGTGCCAGCAGCCCACCGGGACTATCAAACACCGGGGAGCTGTTTTTT	CASSPPGLSNTGELFF
TRBD1	-	TRBV5-8	TRBJ2-7	TGTGCCAGCAGCCGGACAGGGCGGTACGAGCAGTACTTC	CASSRTGRYEQYF
-	-	TRBV15	TRBJ1-2	TGTGCCACCAGCAGAGTAGAAGCCGCTCTTAACTATGGCTACACCTTC	CATSRVEAALNYGYTF
-	once	TRBV10-3	TRBJ1-2	TGTGCCATCAGGGAAGCACAGGCCCCTAACTATGGCTACACCTTC	CAIREAQAPNYGYTF
-	-	TRBV15	TRBJ2-7	TGTGCCACCAGCCGTCGGACAGCGGGTACCAGCGAGCAGTACTTC	CATSRRTAGTSEQYF